Below, 9 T cell receptor beta chains from the same sample are listed, as sequenced in a study of molecular identifiers for immune sequencing clone quantification. TCRdb re-derived calls from the PCR reads in MiXCR, one entry per CDR3 protein. Of a few hundred thousand distinct CDR3 sequences listed, 20% to 25% are singletons. Sequencing input: naive CD8+ T cells from blood, with Jurkat cell RNA spiked in. As for subset: FACS-sorted CD8+CD4-CCR7+CD45RA+ naive T cells. The receptors derive from a human donor in good health. Some libraries in this study had Jurkat cell RNA spiked in.

This clonotype was seen many times. The rearrangement uses TRBV5-4 and TRBJ2-7; 7 nucleotides line up with TRBD1. In germline, CDR1 is SGHNT, CDR2 YYREEE (reference sequence). This CDR3 has 14 amino acids. Trimming took 5 bases from V and 3 from J; bases not matched to a gene: 8. In DNA, the CDR3 is TGTGCCAGCAGTTACAGGGGCAGCGACTACGAGCAGTACTTC. Translated: CASSYRGSDYEQYF.

This clonotype has a count of ten or more. The chain employs TRBV29-1 and TRBJ1-1; weak D call: TRBD1 (5 bases). The CDR3 contains 10 residues. V was clipped by 6 bases and J by 7 bases, with 9 bases between them. CDR1 is SQVTM, CDR2 ANQGSEA, per germline. CDR3 protein: CSVRGVEAFF. The CDR3 coding sequence is TGCAGCGTAAGGGGCGTTGAAGCTTTCTTT.

This clonotype was picked up many times. The J gene is TRBJ1-1, the V gene TRBV14; D is uncertain. Trimming removed 2 bases from V and 1 base from J, with 8 bases in between. The CDR3 is 14 residues long. The germline V gene encodes CDR1 SGHDN and CDR2 FVKESK. CDR3 residues: CASSQFMSNTEAFF. The CDR3 DNA is TGTGCCAGCAGCCAATTTATGTCGAACACTGAAGCTTTCTTT.

The chain is built from TRBV4-3 and TRBJ1-6; D is unresolved. This CDR3 is 16 amino acids long. V lost 0 bases, J lost 7 bases, and 13 bases lay in between. Looked up from germline, CDR1 is LGHNA and CDR2 is YSLEER. The CDR3 DNA sequence: TGCGCCAGCAGCCAAGAGGCCGGAGAGCCCAATTCACCCCTCCACTTT. It is translated as CASSQEAGEPNSPLHF.

CDR3 DNA: TGTGCCAGCAGCCCCCCGTTGAAGGGGAGCTCTGGAAACACCATATATTTT. Translated: CASSPPLKGSSGNTIYF. The gene calls are TRBV7-9 and TRBJ1-3; a weak D match, TRBD1 (5 bases). Trimming stripped 5 bases from V and 0 bases from J, with 17 bases between. The CDR3 runs to 17 residues. CDR1 and CDR2 (germline): SEHNR, FQNEAQ (reference sequence).

The chain recombines TRBV14 with TRBJ1-1; 7 nucleotides agree with TRBD1. Germline trimming cut 6 bases from V and 5 bases from J; bases unmatched to any gene: 6. CDR1 is SGHDN and CDR2 is FVKESK in the germline V gene. This CDR3 spans 13 amino acids. The CDR3 protein is CASSWPGGTEAFF. The CDR3 DNA sequence: TGTGCCAGCAGTTGGCCAGGGGGAACTGAAGCTTTCTTT.

With respect to this clonotype: This is likely a read error, given that the CDR3 carries no conserved phenylalanine or tryptophan at its end. This chain connects TRBV7-2 to TRBJ2-5; 7 nucleotides line up with TRBD1. Germline-derived CDR1 and CDR2 are SGHTA and FQGNSA. The CDR3 is 15 residues long. Trimming at V came to 5 bases and at J to 2 bases, leaving 8 bases not matched to a gene. This CDR3 is CASSAWDRKQETQYS. CDR3 coding DNA: TGTGCCAGCAGCGCGTGGGACAGAAAACAAGAGACCCAGTACTCC.

This clonotype appeared a few times. The chain combines TRBV27 with TRBJ2-1; 15 bases line up with TRBD2. V dropped 8 bases and J dropped 8; count of bases not matched to a gene: 4. The germline gives CDR1 MNHEY, CDR2 SMNVEV (reference sequence). CDR3 length: 14 residues. The CDR3 DNA sequence: TGTGCCAGCCTAGGACTAGCGGGGGGGCATGAGCAGTTCTTC. Amino acids: CASLGLAGGHEQFF.

This clonotype was seen a handful of times. The chain carries TRBV18 and TRBJ2-5; 12 nucleotides agree with TRBD2. The CDR3 runs to 16 residues. The V gene end was trimmed by 4 bases and the J gene end by 5 bases; junction bases not matched to a gene: 8. Germline CDR1 KGHSH, CDR2 LQKENI. Here the CDR3 reads CASSLLAGGAGETQYF. DNA for the CDR3: TGTGCCAGCTCACTACTAGCGGGGGGCGCCGGTGAGACCCAGTACTTC.